Listed below are T cell receptor beta chains from one sample, sequenced in a study of T cells after yellow fever vaccination. Each CDR3 protein gets one entry after TCRdb re-called the 5' RACE reads with MiXCR. This repertoire shows some 300,000 distinct CDR3 sequences, 7% to 9% found once; its top ten account for roughly 15%. The sequencing used PBMCs, collected around 45 days after the first yellow fever vaccination. These receptors all come from a man aged 18 to 29 who received the YFV17D yellow fever vaccine. The CDR3 runs from the conserved cysteine through the conserved F or W. The order of the fields is J gene, V gene, clone size, D gene, CDR3 protein, CDR3 DNA. D genes are given only for firm matches. For some rows the clone size is stated as once, few or many, or as a class when expanded; others skip it.

TRBJ2-3 | TRBV28 | few | - | CASTVGHTQYF | TGTGCCAGCACCGTTGGACATACGCAGTATTTT
TRBJ1-1 | TRBV11-2 | many | - | CASRRGRGEAFF | TGTGCCAGCAGGCGGGGGCGGGGTGAAGCTTTCTTT
TRBJ2-3 | TRBV5-6 | - | - | CASSLDGSSTDTQYF | TGTGCCAGCAGCTTGGATGGTAGCTCGACAGATACGCAGTATTTT
TRBJ1-5 | TRBV30 | - | TRBD1 | CAWRDREGVQHF | TGTGCCTGGCGTGACAGGGAAGGTGTCCAGCATTTT
TRBJ1-6 | TRBV7-2 | - | - | CASSLKPFNSPLHF | TGTGCCAGCAGCCTCAAACCCTTTAATTCACCCCTCCACTTT
TRBJ2-3 | TRBV5-1 | - | TRBD2 | CASSVGLAGASTDTQYF | TGCGCCAGCAGCGTGGGACTAGCGGGGGCTAGCACAGATACGCAGTATTTT
TRBJ2-3 | TRBV20-1 | - | TRBD2 | CSARVSGGGDTQYF | TGCAGTGCTAGAGTTAGCGGGGGTGGAGATACGCAGTATTTT
TRBJ2-2 | TRBV27 | few | TRBD2 | CASRITGTSPGELFF | TGTGCCAGCAGAATTACTGGGACTAGCCCCGGGGAGCTGTTTTTT
TRBJ1-2 | TRBV6-5 | - | TRBD1 | CASSNQGAGGYTF | TGTGCCAGCAGTAACCAGGGGGCGGGTGGCTACACCTTC
TRBJ2-1 | TRBV18 | - | TRBD1 | CASSLTSPGQGNEQFF | TGTGCCAGCTCGCTAACGTCTCCGGGACAGGGCAATGAGCAGTTCTTC
TRBJ2-1 | TRBV6-1 | few | TRBD1 | CASRRDRGGNEQFF | TGTGCCAGCAGGAGGGACAGGGGCGGGAATGAGCAGTTCTTC
TRBJ2-1 | TRBV5-1 | many | TRBD1 | CASSSGTGGFF | TGCGCCAGCAGCTCCGGGACAGGAGGGTTCTTC
TRBJ2-1 | TRBV4-3 | - | - | CASSLRTNSYNEQFF | TGCGCCAGCAGCCTCCGGACGAACTCCTACAATGAGCAGTTCTTC
TRBJ1-5 | TRBV5-5 | - | - | CASSLNMDQPQHF | TGTGCCAGCAGCTTAAACATGGATCAGCCCCAGCATTTT
TRBJ2-3 | TRBV15 | few | TRBD2 | CATSIGPGASGAKTDTQYF | TGTGCCACCAGCATAGGTCCCGGGGCTAGCGGGGCGAAGACAGATACGCAGTATTTT